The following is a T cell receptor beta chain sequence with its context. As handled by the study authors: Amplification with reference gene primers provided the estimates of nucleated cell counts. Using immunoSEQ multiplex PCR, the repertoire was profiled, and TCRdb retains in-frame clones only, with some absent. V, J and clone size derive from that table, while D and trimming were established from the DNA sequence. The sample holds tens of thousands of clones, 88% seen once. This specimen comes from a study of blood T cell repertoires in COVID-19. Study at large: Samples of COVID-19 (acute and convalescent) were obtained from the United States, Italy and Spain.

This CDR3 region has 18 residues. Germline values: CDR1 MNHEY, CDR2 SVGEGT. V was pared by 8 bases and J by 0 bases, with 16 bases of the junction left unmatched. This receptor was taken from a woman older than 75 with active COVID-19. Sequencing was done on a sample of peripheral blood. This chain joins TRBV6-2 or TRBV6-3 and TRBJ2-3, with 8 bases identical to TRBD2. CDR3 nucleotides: TGTGCCAGCCGCCTCCCGGGGCGGGAGGCACCTAGCACAGATACGCAGTATTTT. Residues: CASRLPGREAPSTDTQYF.